What follows are 7 T cell receptor beta chains derived from one specimen sequenced in a study of T cells in Graves' hyperthyroidism and ophthalmopathy. TCR beta CDR3 region amplification was performed from RNA transcripts. In the first-round RT-PCR of the TCR CDR3, the HTBI primer set was used. One entry per CDR3 protein, called by TCRdb with MiXCR from the multiplex PCR reads. The sample records 700,000 or so distinct CDR3 sequences, about a sixth being singletons. Sample: blood. All receptors derive from a man in his late teens or twenties with Graves' hyperthyroidism.

The CDR3, as DNA: TGCAGTGCTAGAGCCAGCAGGCTCGCTGGAAACACCATATATTTT. Its protein is CSARASRLAGNTIYF. The chain employs TRBV20-1 and TRBJ1-3; D uncertain. Per the germline V gene, CDR1 is DFQATT and CDR2 is SNEGSKA (reference sequence). This CDR3 spans 15 amino acids. Deletions cut 1 base from V and 2 bases from J, with 12 bases between.

This clonotype was counted ten times or more. The J gene is TRBJ2-3, the V gene TRBV7-8, with D perhaps matching TRBD1 or TRBD2 (6 bases each). CDR3 size: 17 residues. V was cut by 5 bases and J by 6 bases, with 24 bases left in between. Germline V lookup: CDR1 SGHVS, CDR2 FQNEAQ. As DNA, the CDR3 is TGTGCCAGCAGCCTCCTAGGCGGGACAAGTTCTCAGGATACGCAGTATTTT. Translation gives CASSLLGGTSSQDTQYF. The variable domain in full, with the rest retrieved from reference TRBV7-8 and TRBJ2-3, is GAGVSQSPRYKVAKRGQDVALRCDPISGHVSLFWYQQALGQGPEFLTYFQNEAQLDKSGLPSDRFFAERPEGSVSTLKIQRTQQEDSAVYLCASSLLGGTSSQDTQYFGPGTRLTVL.

V is TRBV5-1 and J is TRBJ2-5; TRBD1 aligns across 7 bases. With 2 bases clipped from V and 4 bases from J, the junction kept 5 bases outside the gene matches. This CDR3 spans 14 amino acids. Germline V gene lookup returns CDR1 SGHRS and CDR2 YFSETQ. CDR3 bases: TGCGCCAGCAGCTTACAGGGGTTGGGAGAGACCCAGTACTTC. This codes for CASSLQGLGETQYF.

As concerns this clonotype: A junction end diverges from the germline sequence, so it may reflect a read error. The gene calls are TRBV4-1 and TRBJ1-5, with 9 nucleotides matching TRBD1. CDR3 length: 14 residues. Germline V gives CDR1 MGHRA, CDR2 YSYEKL. As DNA, the CDR3 is TGTGCCAGCAGCCAGGACAGGGGCCATCAGCCCCAGCATTTT. This gives the protein CASSQDRGHQPQHF.

The rearrangement joins TRBV27 to TRBJ2-1; no definite D call. Trimming took 6 bases from V and 2 from J, leaving 26 bases between them. Germline V gene sequence: CDR1 MNHEY, CDR2 SMNVEV (reference sequence). The CDR3 runs to 19 residues. CDR3 bases: TGTGCCAGCAGCATAACAGCTCAAGCTGCTAATTCCCCCTACAATGAGCAGTTCTTC. Encoded protein: CASSITAQAANSPYNEQFF.

The table lists this clonotype with many counts. The J gene is TRBJ2-1, the V gene TRBV7-8; D uncertain. CDR3 length: 15 residues. The V end lost 5 bases, the J end lost 4 bases, and 15 bases lay between the germline ends. The V gene's germline CDR1 is SGHVS and CDR2 FQNEAQ. In nucleotides, the CDR3 is TGTGCCAGCAGCACCCGACTCCAGAGATACAATGAGCAGTTCTTC. Translating it yields CASSTRLQRYNEQFF. The variable domain in full, with the rest retrieved from reference TRBV7-8 and TRBJ2-1, is GAGVSQSPRYKVAKRGQDVALRCDPISGHVSLFWYQQALGQGPEFLTYFQNEAQLDKSGLPSDRFFAERPEGSVSTLKIQRTQQEDSAVYLCASSTRLQRYNEQFFGPGTRLTVL.

This clonotype turned up a few times. The chain employs TRBV19 and TRBJ2-7; 8 nucleotides align to TRBD1. Germline V lookup: CDR1 LNHDA, CDR2 SQIVND (reference sequence). The CDR3 totals 14 residues. Germline trimming cut 7 bases from V and 7 bases from J; bases unmatched to any gene: 12. CDR3 coding DNA: TGTGCCAGTACCTATTCGACAGGGGAAGGGGAGCAGTACTTC. It codes for CASTYSTGEGEQYF.